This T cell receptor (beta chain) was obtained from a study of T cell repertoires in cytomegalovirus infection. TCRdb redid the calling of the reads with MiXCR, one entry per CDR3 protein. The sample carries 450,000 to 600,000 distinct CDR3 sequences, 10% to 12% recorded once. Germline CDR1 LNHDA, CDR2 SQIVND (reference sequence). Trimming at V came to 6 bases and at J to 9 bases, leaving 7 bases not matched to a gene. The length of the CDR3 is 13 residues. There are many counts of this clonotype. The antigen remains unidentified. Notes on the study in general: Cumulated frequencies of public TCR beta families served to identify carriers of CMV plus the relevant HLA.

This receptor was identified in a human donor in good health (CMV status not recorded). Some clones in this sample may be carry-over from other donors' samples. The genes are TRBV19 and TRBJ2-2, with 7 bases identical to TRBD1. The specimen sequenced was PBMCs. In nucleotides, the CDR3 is TGTGCCAGTAGCCCTTCGACAGGGTGGGAGCTGTTTTTT. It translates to CASSPSTGWELFF.